This T cell receptor (beta chain) originates from a study of tumor T cells in aggressive B-cell lymphoma. Sequencing was performed with immunoSEQ multiplex PCR; in TCRdb, only in-frame clones are kept and a portion is missing. Counted here are approximately 7,300 clones, roughly four fifths occurring once; the ten biggest clones make up roughly 5%. CDR1 and CDR2 from the germline V gene are SSHAT and FNYEAQ (reference sequence). The CDR3 extends over 15 amino acids. Comment on this clone: The junction and the germline gene differ at one end; a read error may be behind it.

The chain combines TRBV7-7 with TRBJ2-3; the match to TRBD2 covers 9 bases. Sequenced input: tumor tissue. This TCR was sampled from an adult with diffuse large B cell lymphoma. CDR3 amino acids: CASSLSAGGLDTQYF. In DNA form, the CDR3 reads TGTGCTAGCAGCTTATCAGCGGGAGGCTTAGATACGCAGTATTTT.